The clone carrying this T cell receptor (beta chain) has just a few counts. The record originates from a study of cytotoxic CD8 clonotypes in ibrutinib-treated CLL. Study-wide background: After median approximately 74 months, roughly 14 stayed in remission, about twelve progressed; responses 25 or so partial, 2 complete.

With 0 bases clipped from V and 6 bases from J, the junction kept 5 bases outside the gene matches. Germline CDR1 is SQVTM and CDR2 is ANQGSEA. This CDR3 is 14 amino acids long. Here immunoSEQ multiplex PCR was the method, and the copy in TCRdb shows in-frame clones only, minus some. The repertoire holds roughly 150,000 clones, with approximately 80% as singletons. Source: PBMCs, taken after 24 months of ibrutinib treatment. The clonotype originates from a human donor with chronic lymphocytic leukemia. The J gene is TRBJ1-5, the V gene TRBV29-1; 7 positions match TRBD1. The CDR3 sequence: CSVEDRAGGQPQHF. The CDR3 DNA is TGCAGCGTTGAAGATAGGGCAGGGGGTCAGCCCCAGCATTTT.